The 8 T cell receptor beta chains below all came from one sample that was sequenced in a study of cytomegalovirus exposure and HLA in healthy donors. PCR used 60 Vbeta primers and 13 Jbeta primers. Using immunoSEQ multiplex PCR, the repertoire was profiled, and TCRdb retains in-frame clones only, with some absent. The sample holds 180,000 or so clones, more than 80% seen once. Source material: PBMCs. These TCRs come from a woman between 18 and 30 years old in good health and CMV-seronegative.

V and J are TRBV20-1 and TRBJ2-5; D may be TRBD1 (5 bases). Trimming pared 2 bases from V and 4 bases from J, leaving 5 bases between. The length of the CDR3 is 11 residues. The V gene's germline CDR1 is DFQATT and CDR2 SNEGSKA (reference sequence). CDR3 DNA sequence: TGCAGTGCTAGAAGGGGAGAGACCCAGTACTTC. This gives the protein CSARRGETQYF.

The V call is TRBV27, the J call TRBJ2-5; D may be TRBD2 (6 bases). The CDR3 covers 16 residues. Trimming removed 4 bases from V and 6 bases from J, with 21 bases in between. Germline CDR1 MNHEY, CDR2 SMNVEV (reference sequence). The CDR3, as DNA: TGTGCCAGCAGTTCAACCCGGGAGCGAGGGATGAAGACCCAGTACTTC. Residues: CASSSTRERGMKTQYF.

The gene calls are TRBV27 and TRBJ2-3, with D possibly TRBD1 on 6 matching bases. Trimming took off 6 bases at V and 0 bases at J, with 22 bases between the two ends. This CDR3 contains 18 residues. Germline lookup yields CDR1 MNHEY and CDR2 SMNVEV (reference sequence). The CDR3, as DNA: TGTGCCAGCAGCCCTTCCCCGGGACAACTAACTAGCACAGATACGCAGTATTTT. Residues: CASSPSPGQLTSTDTQYF.

This clone was found once. The V gene is TRBV5-4, the J gene TRBJ2-7, with 7 bases fitting TRBD2. V lost 0 bases and J lost 5; bases outside the gene matches: 11. This CDR3 is built from 16 residues. In germline, CDR1 is SGHNT, CDR2 YYREEE (reference sequence). CDR3 sequence: CASSLGGRVLGHEQYF. The DNA for the CDR3 is TGTGCCAGCAGCTTGGGGGGGAGGGTCTTGGGCCACGAGCAGTACTTC. Drawing the rest from reference TRBV5-4 and TRBJ2-7, the complete variable domain is ETGVTQSPTHLIKTRGQQVTLRCSSQSGHNTVSWYQQALGQGPQFIFQYYREEENGRGNFPPRFSGLQFPNYSSELNVNALELDDSALYLCASSLGGRVLGHEQYFGPGTRLTVT.

The rearrangement uses TRBV28 and TRBJ2-3, with TRBD2 as a possible D gene (5 bases). The CDR3 loop spans 15 amino acids. Trimming took off 3 bases at V and 1 base at J, with 11 bases between the two ends. Germline V gene lookup returns CDR1 MDHEN and CDR2 SYDVKM. The CDR3 loop is CASSFGSFGTDTQYF. The CDR3 coding sequence is TGTGCCAGCAGTTTTGGGAGTTTTGGCACAGATACGCAGTATTTT.

The genes are TRBV2 and TRBJ2-7; D unclear. Germline values: CDR1 SNHLY, CDR2 FYNNEI. The V gene lost 6 bases and the J gene lost 2 bases, with 5 bases spanning the gap. This CDR3 has 11 amino acids. This chain's CDR3 is CASSYAYEQYF. The CDR3 nucleotides read TGTGCCAGCAGCTACGCCTACGAGCAGTACTTC.

The chain combines TRBV5-6 with TRBJ2-1, with TRBD2 matching over 12 bases. This CDR3 comprises 16 residues. Germline V gene sequence: CDR1 SGHDT, CDR2 YYEEEE. V was pared by 4 bases and J by 6 bases, with 8 bases of the junction left unmatched. CDR3 sequence: CASSHLAGGPGNEQFF. The CDR3 DNA sequence: TGTGCCAGCAGCCATCTAGCGGGAGGGCCGGGCAATGAGCAGTTCTTC.

This clone was seen only a few times. This chain uses TRBV30 with TRBJ2-5, with D perhaps TRBD1 (6 bases). The CDR3 has 16 amino acids. V dropped 0 bases and J dropped 1 base, with 15 bases sitting between them. Per the germline V gene, CDR1 is GTSNPN and CDR2 is SVGIG (reference sequence). The CDR3 is CAWSVQGRITQETQYF. Here the CDR3 DNA reads TGTGCCTGGAGTGTGCAGGGGCGGATAACCCAAGAGACCCAGTACTTC.